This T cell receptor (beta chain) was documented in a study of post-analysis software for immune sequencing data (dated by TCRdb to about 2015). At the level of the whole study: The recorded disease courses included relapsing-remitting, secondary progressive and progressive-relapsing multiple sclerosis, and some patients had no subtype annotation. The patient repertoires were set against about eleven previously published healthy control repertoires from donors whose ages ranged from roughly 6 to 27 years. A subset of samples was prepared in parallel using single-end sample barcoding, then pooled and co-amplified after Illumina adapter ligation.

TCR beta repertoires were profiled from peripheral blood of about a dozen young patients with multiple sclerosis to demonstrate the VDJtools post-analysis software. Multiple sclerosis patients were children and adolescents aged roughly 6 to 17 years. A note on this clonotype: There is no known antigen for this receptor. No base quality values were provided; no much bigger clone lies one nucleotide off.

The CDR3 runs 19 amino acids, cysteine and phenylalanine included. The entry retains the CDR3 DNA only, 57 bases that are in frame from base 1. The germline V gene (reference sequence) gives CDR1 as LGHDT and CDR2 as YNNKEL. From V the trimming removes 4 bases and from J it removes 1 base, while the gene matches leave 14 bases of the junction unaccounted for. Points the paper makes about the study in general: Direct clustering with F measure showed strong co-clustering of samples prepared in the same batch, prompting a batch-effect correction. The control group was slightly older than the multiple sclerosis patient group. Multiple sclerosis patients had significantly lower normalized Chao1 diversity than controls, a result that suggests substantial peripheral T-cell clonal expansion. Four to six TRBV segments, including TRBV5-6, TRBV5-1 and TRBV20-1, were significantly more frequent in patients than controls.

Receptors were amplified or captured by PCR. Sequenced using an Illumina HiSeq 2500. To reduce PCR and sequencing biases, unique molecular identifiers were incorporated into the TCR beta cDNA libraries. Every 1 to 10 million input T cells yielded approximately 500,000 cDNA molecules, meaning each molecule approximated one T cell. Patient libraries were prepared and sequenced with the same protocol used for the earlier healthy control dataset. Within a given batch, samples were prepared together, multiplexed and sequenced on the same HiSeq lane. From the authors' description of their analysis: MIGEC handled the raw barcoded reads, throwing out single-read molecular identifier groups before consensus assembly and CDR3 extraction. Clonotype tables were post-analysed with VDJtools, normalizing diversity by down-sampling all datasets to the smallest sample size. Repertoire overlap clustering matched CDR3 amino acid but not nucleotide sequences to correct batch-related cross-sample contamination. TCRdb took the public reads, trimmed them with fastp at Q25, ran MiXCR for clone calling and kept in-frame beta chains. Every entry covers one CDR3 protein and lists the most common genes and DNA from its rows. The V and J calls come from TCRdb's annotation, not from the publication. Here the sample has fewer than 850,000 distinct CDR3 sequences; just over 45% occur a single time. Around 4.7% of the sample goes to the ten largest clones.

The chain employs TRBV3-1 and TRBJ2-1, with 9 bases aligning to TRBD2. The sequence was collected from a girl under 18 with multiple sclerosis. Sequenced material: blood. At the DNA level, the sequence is TGTGCCAGCAGCCGCGCACGGGCTAGCGGGATTAGGTCCTACAATGAGCAGTTCTTC. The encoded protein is CASSRARASGIRSYNEQFF.